This T cell receptor beta chain was captured in a study of blood T cell repertoires in COVID-19. The method was immunoSEQ multiplex PCR; TCRdb's version includes in-frame clones alone and lacks a portion of them. The sample shows about 79,000 clones, around 89% of them seen only once. There are 13 residues in the CDR3. V was pared by 5 bases and J by 7 bases, with 15 bases between. Germline CDR1 MNHNY, CDR2 SVGAGI (reference sequence). Sample: peripheral blood. This chain links TRBV6-6 with TRBJ2-7; tentative D call: TRBD1 (6 bases). The TCR was taken from a man between 65 and 79 years old with active or convalescent COVID-19. In nucleotides, the CDR3 is TGTGCCAGCAGTCGGGACACGGCTGGTGAGCAGTACTTC. Its protein is CASSRDTAGEQYF.